The 7 T cell receptor beta chains below were found in one sample sequenced in a study of CD8 T cells in ankylosing spondylitis. TCRdb re-derived calls from the 5' RACE reads in MiXCR, one entry per CDR3 protein. Of about 42,000 distinct CDR3 sequences listed, 3.5% to 4% are singletons. Sequencing was done on a sample of blood, either unsorted or a sorted T cell fraction (not recorded which). The source of these receptors is a female donor with ankylosing spondylitis or in good health (not recorded which).

Many counts were recorded for this clonotype. The genes are TRBV9 and TRBJ1-1; D not resolved. Per the germline V gene, CDR1 is SGDLS and CDR2 is YYNGEE. CDR3 size: 15 residues. V lost 0 bases, J lost 4 bases, and 13 bases lay in between. CDR3: CASSVVPGVGTEAFF. The CDR3 DNA is TGTGCCAGCAGCGTAGTCCCGGGAGTGGGCACTGAAGCTTTCTTT.

In this sample, this clonotype turned up many times. This sequence joins TRBV9 and TRBJ1-6, with D perhaps TRBD1 (6 bases). The V gene lost 5 bases and the J gene lost 8 bases, with 11 bases spanning the gap. Per the germline V gene, CDR1 is SGDLS and CDR2 is YYNGEE. CDR3 length equals 13 residues. As DNA, the CDR3 is TGTGCCAGCAGGTACAGGGAGGATTCACCCCTCCACTTT. Residues: CASRYREDSPLHF.

This clonotype was seen many times. The chain uses TRBV9 and TRBJ2-7, with D possibly called TRBD1 or TRBD2 (5 bases each). The CDR3 spans 15 residues. The V gene's germline CDR1 is SGDLS and CDR2 YYNGEE. The germline V and J ends were trimmed by 2 bases and 0 bases, with 12 bases remaining between them. This chain's CDR3 is CASSVGVTASYEQYF. The CDR3 DNA reads as TGTGCCAGCAGCGTGGGGGTGACCGCCTCCTACGAGCAGTACTTC.

At least ten counts were recorded for this clonotype. The chain employs TRBV9 and TRBJ1-6; TRBD1 aligns across 8 bases. This CDR3 region has 16 residues. CDR1 is SGDLS, CDR2 YYNGEE, per germline. The junction had 6 bases not matched to a gene; V was cut back by 0 bases and J by 7 bases. The CDR3 loop is CASSVAGQGGNSPLHF. The DNA for the CDR3 is TGTGCCAGCAGCGTAGCCGGACAGGGTGGCAATTCACCCCTCCACTTT.

In this sample, this clonotype turned up many times. The V gene is TRBV9, the J gene TRBJ2-1; no reliable D call. Germline CDR1 is SGDLS and CDR2 is YYNGEE. The length of the CDR3 is 13 residues. Trimming pared 0 bases from V and 7 bases from J, leaving 8 bases between. Here the CDR3 DNA reads TGTGCCAGCAGCGTAGTCGGTCGGAATGAGCAGTTCTTC. Its protein is CASSVVGRNEQFF.

This clonotype showed up many times. The rearrangement joins TRBV9 to TRBJ1-2; 7 bases map to TRBD1. This CDR3 has 15 residues. V shed 4 bases and J 3 bases; nucleotides not matched to a gene: 9. CDR1 and CDR2 (germline): SGDLS, YYNGEE. Written as DNA, the CDR3 is TGTGCCAGCAGCCTAAGGACAGGAGCTGACTATGGCTACACCTTC. Amino acid sequence: CASSLRTGADYGYTF. The full variable domain, with the rest looked up from reference TRBV9 and TRBJ1-2, is DSGVTQTPKHLITATGQRVTLRCSPRSGDLSVYWYQQSLDQGLQFLIQYYNGEERAKGNILERFSAQQFPDLHSELNLSSLELGDSALYFCASSLRTGADYGYTFGSGTRLTVV.

The rearrangement uses TRBV9 and TRBJ2-3; weak D call: TRBD2 (6 bases). The CDR3 totals 17 residues. The germline gives CDR1 SGDLS, CDR2 YYNGEE. The V and J ends lost 3 bases and 3 bases respectively, with 20 bases between them. As DNA, the CDR3 is TGTGCCAGCAGCGGCCCGGGTAGGCTAGCGCTGACAGATACGCAGTATTTT. Residues: CASSGPGRLALTDTQYF.